Sequencing of this TCR beta chain was carried out in a study of blood T cell repertoires in COVID-19. Whole-study context: The origin of the acute and convalescent COVID-19 samples was the United States, Italy and Spain.

Per germline, CDR1 SGHAT and CDR2 FQNNGV. The CDR3 is made up of 16 amino acids. V dropped 2 bases and J dropped 5 bases, with 15 bases sitting between them. TCRdb's copy holds only in-frame clones and misses some; the assay was immunoSEQ multiplex PCR. The top ten hold about 6.9% of the sample, which has 200,000 or so clones, almost 85% seen once. Sequenced: peripheral blood. The chain carries TRBV11-2 and TRBJ1-4, with D possibly being TRBD1 (5 bases). The TCR comes from a human donor with acute or convalescent COVID-19. The donor label of this sample is uncertain. The CDR3 DNA sequence: TGTGCCAGCAGCTTAAGGGGAAGTGGCAGGAATGAAAAACTGTTTTTT. Amino acids: CASSLRGSGRNEKLFF.